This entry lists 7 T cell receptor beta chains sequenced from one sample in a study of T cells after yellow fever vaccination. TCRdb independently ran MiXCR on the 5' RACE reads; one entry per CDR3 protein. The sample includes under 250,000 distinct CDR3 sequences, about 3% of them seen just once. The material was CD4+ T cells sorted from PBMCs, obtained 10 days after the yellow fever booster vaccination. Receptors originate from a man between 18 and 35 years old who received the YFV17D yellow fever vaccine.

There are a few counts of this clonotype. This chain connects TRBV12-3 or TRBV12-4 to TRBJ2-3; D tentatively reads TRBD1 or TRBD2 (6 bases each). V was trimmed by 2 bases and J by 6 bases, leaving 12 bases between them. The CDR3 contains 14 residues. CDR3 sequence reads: CASSLRKGGDTQYF. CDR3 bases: TGTGCCAGCAGTTTAAGGAAGGGGGGCGATACGCAGTATTTT.

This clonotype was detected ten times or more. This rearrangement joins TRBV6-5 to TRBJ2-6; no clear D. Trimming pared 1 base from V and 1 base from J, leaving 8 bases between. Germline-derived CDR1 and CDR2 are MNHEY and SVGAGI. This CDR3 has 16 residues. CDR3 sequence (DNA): TGTGCCAGCAGTTACTTCGGAACATCTGGGGCCAACGTCCTGACTTTC. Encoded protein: CASSYFGTSGANVLTF.

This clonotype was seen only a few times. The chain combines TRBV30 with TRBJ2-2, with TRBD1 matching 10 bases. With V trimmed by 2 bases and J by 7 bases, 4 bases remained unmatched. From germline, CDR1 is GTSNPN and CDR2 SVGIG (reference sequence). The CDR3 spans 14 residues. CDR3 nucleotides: TGTGCCTGGAGTCCGGGACAGGGGAACGGGGAGCTGTTTTTT. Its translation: CAWSPGQGNGELFF.

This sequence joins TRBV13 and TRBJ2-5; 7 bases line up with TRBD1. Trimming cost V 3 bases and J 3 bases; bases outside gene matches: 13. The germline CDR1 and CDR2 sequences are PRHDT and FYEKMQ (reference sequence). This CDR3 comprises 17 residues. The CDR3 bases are TGTGCCAGCAGCTTCCGCTTAGACAGGGAATGGGAAGAGACCCAGTACTTC. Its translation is CASSFRLDREWEETQYF.

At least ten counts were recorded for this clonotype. Written as DNA, the CDR3 is TGTGCCAGCAGCTTACAGGGTGGAAACATTCAGTACTTC. This translates into CASSLQGGNIQYF. The V call is TRBV7-2, the J call TRBJ2-4; D might be TRBD1 (5 bases). V was cut by 2 bases and J by 6 bases, with 8 bases left in between. Germline V lookup: CDR1 SGHTA, CDR2 FQGNSA. There are 13 residues in the CDR3.

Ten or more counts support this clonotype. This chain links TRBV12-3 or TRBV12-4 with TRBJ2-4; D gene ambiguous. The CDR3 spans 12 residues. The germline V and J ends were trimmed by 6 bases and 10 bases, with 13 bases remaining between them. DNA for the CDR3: TGTGCCAGCAGCCCCCGGGTGGGGATTCAGTACTTC. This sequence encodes CASSPRVGIQYF.

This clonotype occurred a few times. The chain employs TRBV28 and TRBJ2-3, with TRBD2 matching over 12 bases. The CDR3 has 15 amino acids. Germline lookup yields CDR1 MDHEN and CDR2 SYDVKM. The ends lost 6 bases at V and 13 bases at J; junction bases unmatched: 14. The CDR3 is CASSRPGTSGPRKYF. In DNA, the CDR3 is TGTGCCAGCAGCCGACCCGGGACTAGCGGGCCGAGGAAGTATTTT.